Presented here are 25 T cell receptor beta chains from one specimen sequenced in a study of cytomegalovirus exposure and HLA in healthy donors. PCR used 60 Vbeta primers and 13 Jbeta primers. The table came from immunoSEQ multiplex PCR; TCRdb's copy has only in-frame clones and leaves some out. The sample holds 150,000 to 200,000 clones, approximately 80% seen once. Sequences were obtained from PBMCs. These receptors were collected from a woman younger than 35 in good health and CMV-seronegative.

CDR3 in amino acids: CASSHSGSSYNEQFF. CDR3 in DNA: TGTGCCAGCAGCCATAGCGGGAGCTCCTACAATGAGCAGTTCTTC. This rearrangement joins TRBV14 to TRBJ2-1; 9 positions match TRBD2. In germline, CDR1 is SGHDN, CDR2 FVKESK. CDR3 length equals 15 residues. V trimming: 3 bases; J trimming: 0 bases; junction bases outside the gene matches: 0.

The rearrangement links TRBV6-1 to TRBJ1-5; possible D gene TRBD1, 5 bases. The V gene lost 4 bases and the J gene lost 1 base, with 14 bases spanning the gap. Germline lookup yields CDR1 MNHNS and CDR2 SASEGT. The CDR3 is 16 amino acids. The CDR3 coding sequence is TGTGCCAGCAGTGGGGGCCTTTGGGCGAGCAATCAGCCCCAGCATTTT. It encodes CASSGGLWASNQPQHF.

This chain links TRBV9 with TRBJ1-2, with D hard to call. The V gene lost 4 bases and the J gene lost 10 bases, with 23 bases spanning the gap. The CDR3 contains 15 residues. Looked up from germline, CDR1 is SGDLS and CDR2 is YYNGEE. The CDR3 bases are TGTGCCAGCAGCTCCCGATTGGGCAAATTGGATGCCTACACCTTC. This translates into CASSSRLGKLDAYTF.

The rearrangement links TRBV7-9 to TRBJ2-7; 8 nucleotides line up with TRBD1. Germline lookup yields CDR1 SEHNR and CDR2 FQNEAQ (reference sequence). V gave up 6 bases and J gave up 0 bases; unmatched junction bases: 4. CDR3 size: 14 residues. CDR3 nucleotides: TGTGCCAGCAGTCGGGACAGGAGCTCCTACGAGCAGTACTTC. This codes for CASSRDRSSYEQYF.

V is TRBV18 and J is TRBJ2-2, with unresolved D. CDR3 length equals 14 residues. Germline assignment: CDR1 KGHSH and CDR2 LQKENI. Trimming took off 0 bases at V and 8 bases at J, with 10 bases between the two ends. The chain's CDR3 is CASSPPFGAGELFF. The CDR3, as DNA: TGTGCCAGCTCACCACCGTTCGGTGCGGGGGAGCTGTTTTTT.

The chain has TRBV28 and TRBJ2-1; 7 nucleotides line up with TRBD2. This CDR3 has 13 amino acids. The junction had 6 bases not matched to a gene; V was cut back by 6 bases and J by 7 bases. Germline V gene sequence: CDR1 MDHEN, CDR2 SYDVKM. CDR3 residues: CASRHSGGNEQFF. The CDR3 bases are TGTGCCAGCAGACATTCCGGGGGGAATGAGCAGTTCTTC.

The table lists this clone with a count of one. The rearrangement uses TRBV4-2 and TRBJ2-6; D is unresolved. V lost 6 bases and J lost 1, with 10 bases in between. The V gene's germline CDR1 is LGHNA and CDR2 YNFKEQ. The CDR3 length is 15 residues. CDR3 in amino acids: CASRSSGSGANVLTF. CDR3 nucleotide sequence: TGTGCCAGCAGATCGTCAGGATCTGGGGCCAACGTCCTGACTTTC.

The V and J genes are TRBV7-9 and TRBJ1-2; perhaps TRBD1 as D (5 bases). Germline-derived CDR1 and CDR2 are SEHNR and FQNEAQ (reference sequence). V shed 5 bases and J shed 4 bases, with 14 bases lying between them. This CDR3 is built from 14 residues. CDR3 protein: CASSHIGQIYGYTF. The CDR3 region has the DNA TGTGCCAGCAGCCACATCGGACAAATCTATGGCTACACCTTC.

V and J are TRBV28 and TRBJ2-7; 10 bases agree with TRBD1. CDR1 is MDHEN, CDR2 SYDVKM, per germline. The V segment lost 3 bases and the J segment 4 bases; nucleotides outside the gene matches: 9. CDR3 length: 16 amino acids. In nucleotides, the CDR3 is TGTGCCAGCAGTTTCCGACCCCCGGGACAGGGGTACGAGCAGTACTTC. Amino acids: CASSFRPPGQGYEQYF. The whole variable domain, remainder taken from reference TRBV28 and TRBJ2-7, is DVKVTQSSRYLVKRTGEKVFLECVQDMDHENMFWYRQDPGLGLRLIYFSYDVKMKEKGDIPEGYSVSREKKERFSLILESASTNQTSMYLCASSFRPPGQGYEQYFGPGTRLTVT.

V gene TRBV28 combines with J gene TRBJ1-1, with D possibly matching TRBD1 (5 bases). Trimming took 4 bases from V and 2 from J, leaving 14 bases between them. Germline V gene sequence: CDR1 MDHEN, CDR2 SYDVKM. The CDR3 sequence is 15 residues long. The CDR3 spells CASSSGGAGNTEAFF. The DNA for the CDR3 is TGTGCCAGCAGTTCTGGCGGGGCGGGTAACACTGAAGCTTTCTTT. The full variable domain, its missing parts supplied by reference TRBV28 and TRBJ1-1, is DVKVTQSSRYLVKRTGEKVFLECVQDMDHENMFWYRQDPGLGLRLIYFSYDVKMKEKGDIPEGYSVSREKKERFSLILESASTNQTSMYLCASSSGGAGNTEAFFGQGTRLTVV.

This clone appeared once. The CDR3 nucleotides read TGCGCCAGCAGCTTTTTGGCGCCTAGCGGTGGCACAGATACGCAGTATTTT. It translates to CASSFLAPSGGTDTQYF. This chain connects TRBV5-1 to TRBJ2-3, with 7 nucleotides matching TRBD2. Trimming at V came to 2 bases and at J to 1 base, leaving 10 bases not matched to a gene. The CDR3 sequence is 17 residues long. Germline V gene data show CDR1 as SGHRS and CDR2 as YFSETQ.

The chain has TRBV9 and TRBJ2-1, with D perhaps TRBD2 (6 bases). The germline CDR1 and CDR2 sequences are SGDLS and YYNGEE. The V end was cut by 0 bases, the J end by 7 bases, with 14 bases between. There are 15 residues in the CDR3. CDR3 DNA sequence: TGTGCCAGCAGCGTAGAGGGGTGGGGGGTAAATGAGCAGTTCTTC. Its protein is CASSVEGWGVNEQFF.

V and J are TRBV19 and TRBJ1-5, with D perhaps TRBD1 (5 bases). Germline values: CDR1 LNHDA, CDR2 SQIVND (reference sequence). The CDR3 totals 14 residues. V lost 5 bases and J 1 base, leaving 9 bases between the germline ends. This CDR3 is CASSDRESNQPQHF. The CDR3 DNA sequence: TGTGCCAGTAGTGACAGAGAGAGCAATCAGCCCCAGCATTTT. Complete variable domain (other parts from reference TRBV19 and TRBJ1-5): DGGITQSPKYLFRKEGQNVTLSCEQNLNHDAMYWYRQDPGQGLRLIYYSQIVNDFQKGDIAEGYSVSREKKESFPLTVTSAQKNPTAFYLCASSDRESNQPQHFGDGTRLSIL.

A single count supports this clone. This sequence joins TRBV28 and TRBJ1-3; D is undetermined. There are 15 residues in the CDR3. The germline V gene has CDR1 MDHEN and CDR2 SYDVKM. V was pared by 4 bases and J by 3 bases, with 13 bases between. The CDR3 DNA follows: TGTGCCAGCAGTTCTCGTCGAGGACTTGGAAACACCATATATTTT. This sequence encodes CASSSRRGLGNTIYF.

This chain joins TRBV28 and TRBJ2-7; D is unclear. Trimming left V 6 bases short and J 12 bases short, with 21 bases between. CDR3 length: 13 residues. From germline, CDR1 is MDHEN and CDR2 SYDVKM. DNA for the CDR3: TGTGCCAGCAGGCTCGCTGGCGGAAATCGGTGGTACTTC. Amino acids: CASRLAGGNRWYF. Combining the CDR3 with reference TRBV28 and TRBJ2-7 gives the whole variable domain DVKVTQSSRYLVKRTGEKVFLECVQDMDHENMFWYRQDPGLGLRLIYFSYDVKMKEKGDIPEGYSVSREKKERFSLILESASTNQTSMYLCASRLAGGNRWYFGPGTRLTVT.

The CDR3 loop is CSVVVGGQGETQYF. DNA of the CDR3: TGCAGCGTTGTGGTAGGGGGACAGGGGGAGACCCAGTACTTC. V gene TRBV29-1 combines with J gene TRBJ2-5; TRBD1 matches 10 bases. Germline values: CDR1 SQVTM, CDR2 ANQGSEA. CDR3 length equals 14 residues. V lost 4 bases, J lost 5 bases, and 7 bases stayed unmatched.

This chain links TRBV27 with TRBJ1-1, with D tentatively TRBD1 (6 bases). The germline V gene encodes CDR1 MNHEY and CDR2 SMNVEV (reference sequence). The CDR3 consists of 14 residues. Between the trimmed V and J ends, which lost 5 bases and 3 bases, there was a span of 13 bases. The CDR3, as DNA: TGTGCCAGCAGTCTACAGGGTTTGGACACTGAAGCTTTCTTT. Encoded protein: CASSLQGLDTEAFF.

This clone was recorded once. This chain uses TRBV19 with TRBJ1-2; 7 bases fit TRBD1. The CDR3 runs 13 residues. The V gene end was trimmed by 7 bases and the J gene end by 8 bases; junction bases not matched to a gene: 10. Germline V lookup: CDR1 LNHDA, CDR2 SQIVND (reference sequence). The CDR3: CASTNGQDLGYTF. The CDR3 DNA reads as TGTGCCAGTACCAATGGACAGGATTTGGGCTACACCTTC. The full variable domain, rest sourced from reference TRBV19 and TRBJ1-2, is DGGITQSPKYLFRKEGQNVTLSCEQNLNHDAMYWYRQDPGQGLRLIYYSQIVNDFQKGDIAEGYSVSREKKESFPLTVTSAQKNPTAFYLCASTNGQDLGYTFGSGTRLTVV.

The count of this clone is one. V is TRBV5-4 and J is TRBJ1-2, with 8 bases lining up with TRBD1. Germline values: CDR1 SGHNT, CDR2 YYREEE (reference sequence). Unmatched junction bases numbered 9, after V lost 5 bases and J lost 6 bases. CDR3 length equals 14 residues. The DNA of the CDR3 is TGTGCCAGCAGGCAGACAGGGGCGGGAGATGGCTACACCTTC. This encodes CASRQTGAGDGYTF.

The chain links TRBV4-3 to TRBJ2-7; 10 bases are a match to TRBD1. V was clipped by 4 bases and J by 0 bases; unmatched bases: 3. The CDR3 spans 15 residues. The germline CDR1 and CDR2 sequences are LGHNA and YSLEER. The CDR3 nucleotides are TGCGCCAGCAGCCGTAGGACAGGGGGCTCCTACGAGCAGTACTTC. Protein product: CASSRRTGGSYEQYF.

The V and J genes are TRBV6-5 and TRBJ2-3; 8 positions agree with TRBD1. CDR3 size: 15 residues. Germline CDR1 reads MNHEY; CDR2 reads SVGAGI. V was clipped by 4 bases and J by 0 bases; unmatched bases: 3. DNA for the CDR3: TGTGCCAGCAGTTCGGACAGGGTCAGCACAGATACGCAGTATTTT. Translating gives CASSSDRVSTDTQYF.

The rearrangement uses TRBV5-8 and TRBJ2-7; 16 nucleotides align to TRBD2. The germline gives CDR1 SGHTS, CDR2 YDEGEE. After removal of 0 bases from V and 5 bases from J, the junction contained 11 bases not matched to a gene. The CDR3 consists of 19 residues. The chain's CDR3 is CASSLEGTSGRAPPNEQYF. CDR3 DNA: TGTGCCAGCAGCTTGGAGGGGACTAGCGGGAGGGCCCCGCCTAACGAGCAGTACTTC.

The chain is built from TRBV5-1 and TRBJ1-1; unclear D gene. V lost 0 bases and J 13 bases, leaving 13 bases between the germline ends. Germline-derived CDR1 and CDR2 are SGHRS and YFSETQ. The CDR3 sequence is 12 residues long. The CDR3 nucleotides read TGCGCCAGCAGCTTGGCCGGTCAGGTGGTTTTCTTT. It codes for CASSLAGQVVFF.

This sequence joins TRBV11-3 and TRBJ2-7; TRBD1 matches 7 bases. Germline assignment: CDR1 SGHNT and CDR2 YENEEA. This CDR3 is built from 16 residues. The V gene end was trimmed by 5 bases and the J gene end by 2 bases; junction bases not matched to a gene: 12. For the CDR3, the DNA is TGTGCCAGCAGCAATCCCGACAGGGCCCGACCCTACGAGCAGTACTTC. Translation: CASSNPDRARPYEQYF.

V gene TRBV2 combines with J gene TRBJ2-1; TRBD2 matches 12 bases. J gave up 4 bases and V 5 bases, and 18 bases lay outside the gene matches. Germline CDR1 reads SNHLY; CDR2 reads FYNNEI. The CDR3 has 20 amino acids. CDR3 bases: TGTGCCAGCAGTACCTCTAGGTCTAGCGGGAGGGCCTCCGGTTACAATGAGCAGTTCTTC. This encodes CASSTSRSSGRASGYNEQFF.